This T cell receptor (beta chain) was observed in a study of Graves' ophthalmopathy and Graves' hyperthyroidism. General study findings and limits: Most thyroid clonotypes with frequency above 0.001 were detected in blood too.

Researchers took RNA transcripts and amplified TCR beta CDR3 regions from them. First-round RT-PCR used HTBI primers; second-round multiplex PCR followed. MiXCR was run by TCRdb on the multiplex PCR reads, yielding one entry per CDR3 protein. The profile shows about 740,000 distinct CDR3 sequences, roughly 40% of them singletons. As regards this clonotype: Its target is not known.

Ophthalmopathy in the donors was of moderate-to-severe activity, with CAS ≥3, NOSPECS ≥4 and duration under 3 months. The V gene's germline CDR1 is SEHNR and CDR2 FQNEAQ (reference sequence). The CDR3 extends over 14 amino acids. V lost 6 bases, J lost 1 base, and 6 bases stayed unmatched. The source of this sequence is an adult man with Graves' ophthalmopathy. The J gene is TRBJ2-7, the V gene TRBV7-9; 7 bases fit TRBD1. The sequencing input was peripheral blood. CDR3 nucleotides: TGTGCCAGCAGTGGACAGGCAAGGTCCTACGAGCAGTACTTC. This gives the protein CASSGQARSYEQYF.